Detailed here is one T cell receptor beta chain. Its antigen remains undetermined. No base quality information exists; no much larger clone differs at one position. TRB repertoires were amplified using roughly 250-500 ng of genomic DNA isolated from blood. These data come from a study of T and B cells in COVID-19 patients (dated by TCRdb to about 2020). Background on the whole study: Using TRB and IGH repertoire sequencing of peripheral blood, the study characterized adaptive immunity in COVID-19 patients who had active infection or had recovered. A recovered cohort included more than 15 patients who provided 20 to 25 samples, and most of these patients had mild to moderate COVID-19 treated on an outpatient basis. A median age of approximately 34 years was recorded in the recovered cohort versus 55 to 70 years in the active-infection cohort. In the active-infection cohort, most of the roughly 20 patients were critically ill and required mechanical ventilation or ECMO. Comorbidities linked to unfavorable COVID-19 outcome were present in about 90% of the 20 patients in the active-infection cohort. Over 7.5 million TCR sequences were analysed from a TCR and BCR sequence repository that comprised 37 patients and approximately 69 time points. A couple of patients were included in both the recovered and active cohorts because samples were available from active disease and after recovery. An age-matched reference group of some 39 healthy donors negative for COVID-19 antibodies was used as the comparison for repertoire analyses. As many as 9 follow-up blood samples were collected from each patient, and in some individuals these samples spanned different disease stages. The study at large found these results: TRB repertoires were found to be highly clonal in active COVID-19, whereas diversity and richness at recovery were found to rise above healthy donor levels. Patients with COVID-19 were reported to show strongly skewed TRBV/TRBJ gene usage. The cohort was judged too small for assessing how HLA contributes to COVID-19 susceptibility or severity. Specific T cell subsets (CD4+/Treg/CD8+) and sorted SARS-CoV-2-responsive or tetramer+ T cells had not yet been sequenced, and these experiments were ongoing. The reported TCR clusters were stated to require prospective validation before clinical use. The recovered cohort had 2,400 or so exclusive TCR clusters, including around 30 low-pGen clusters. Few blood samples were available from mildly ill patients while symptoms were present or from severe cases at early time points.

This sample was sequenced with an Illumina MiSeq. TRB rearrangements were amplified by multiplex PCR with BIOMED2 TRB-A/B primer pools. Illumina-compatible adapters and 7-nucleotide sample barcodes were attached to the amplicons in two consecutive PCRs. All library PCRs used Phusion HS II polymerase. Amplicons were purified from gel with the NucleoSpin Gel and PCR Clean-up kit, quantified on Qubit, and pooled at 3.5 to 4.5 nM. Amplicon pool quality was checked on an Agilent 2100 Bioanalyzer before Illumina next-generation sequencing. For the original study's pipeline: Annotation of TRB rearrangements was performed with MiXCR 3.0.8 using the default MiXCR reference library. Sequences with fewer than 2 reads and non-productive reads were filtered out, and every unique CDR3 nucleotide sequence was treated as a single clone. R 3.5.1 was used to calculate clonality, diversity, richness and V-J gene usage. TCR clustering by CDR3 similarity used GLIPH2, with generation probabilities calculated by OLGA. GLIPH2 clusters were kept only when the clusters contained at least four unique TCR clonotypes present in at least three individuals. Using fastp trimming at Q25 and MiXCR clonotype assembly, TCRdb reanalyzed the public sequencing data and kept in-frame beta chains. Rows matching on CDR3 protein sequence are summarized as one entry with the most common DNA and genes. The V and J calls and clone size come from TCRdb's table, not from the authors' own analysis. The sample table shows around 30,000 distinct CDR3 sequences, and about 33% are seen once. The ten largest clones represent about 1.5% of the sample.

From V the trimming removes 2 bases and from J it removes 5 bases, while the gene matches leave 7 bases of the junction unaccounted for. The CDR3 runs 17 residues from the cysteine to the phenylalanine. Here the CDR3 DNA is all that survives: 51 bases in frame from base 1. Sequences SGHTA (CDR1) and FQGNSA (CDR2) are obtained from the germline V gene. The chain is made from TRBV7-2 and TRBJ2-2; TRBD2 lines up with 11 middle nucleotides. The TCR was taken from a human donor who had recovered from COVID-19. Input material: blood. The CDR3 protein: CASSLKTSGRGTGELFF. The nucleotide sequence reads TGTGCCAGCAGCTTAAAAACTAGCGGGAGAGGTACCGGGGAGCTGTTTTTT.